What follows is one T cell receptor beta chain and its context. Its target is not known. Primers for the PCR totalled 60 Vbeta and 13 Jbeta. Original data processing: Later reanalysis found 75 million to 95 million unique TCR beta chains, around 9.9 million of them shared. Generated by immunoSEQ multiplex PCR, the TCRdb table keeps only in-frame clones and is missing some. The V and J calls and clone size come from that table; D and trimming were worked out from the DNA. This table holds roughly 150,000 clones, about 76% found once. The data were obtained in a study of cytomegalovirus exposure and HLA in healthy donors. On the study more broadly: Of the donors genotyped, approximately 400 in all, about 80% fell in the Caucasian-associated ancestry cluster.

Findings and caveats of the study: Segments of the TCR beta V type were, in most cases, productive about 87% or about 30% of the time in an earlier analysis. The study labeled under 200 TCR beta chains cytomegalovirus-associated.

Germline values: CDR1 GTSNPN, CDR2 SVGIG (reference sequence). There are 15 residues in the CDR3. Trimming pared 2 bases from V and 7 bases from J, leaving 20 bases between. The sequencing sample was made of PBMCs. This sequence originates from a woman aged 18-29 years in good health and CMV-seropositive. This chain joins TRBV30 and TRBJ1-2; perhaps TRBD1 as D (5 bases). CDR3 sequence: CAWSPPAREASGYTF. CDR3 nucleotides: TGTGCCTGGAGTCCTCCTGCCAGGGAAGCCTCTGGCTACACCTTC.